The T cell receptor beta chain described here comes from a study of T cells after posttransplantation cyclophosphamide. Busulfan-fludarabine conditioning, marrow transplant, and cyclophosphamide on days +3 and +4 were administered. Study-level findings and limits: After PTCy, TRB diversity resembled that of CNI/methotrexate controls. Skin or GI-infiltrating T cells shared few TRB sequences with blood.

The table lists this clone with a few counts. Antigen specificity is unknown. Generated by immunoSEQ multiplex PCR, the TCRdb table keeps only in-frame clones and is missing some. This table holds 15,000 to 20,000 clones, 75% to 80% found once. Looked up from germline, CDR1 is SGHDT and CDR2 is YYEEEE. The CDR3 contains 16 residues. V shed 4 bases, J shed 1 base, and the junction held 9 bases outside the gene matches. This TCR was recovered from a female patient aged 40-50 years who received an allogeneic stem cell transplant from a related donor, was CMV-positive, and had no GVHD. Some T cells may be provided by the graft donor. Sequencing was performed on CD8+ T cells sorted from PBMCs, taken around 2,000 days after a stem cell transplant with posttransplant cyclophosphamide. J is TRBJ2-5 and V is TRBV5-6; TRBD2 agrees at 8 bases. The CDR3 DNA follows: TGTGCCAGCAGCACCGGAGCGGGGGTAGCCCAAGAGACCCAGTACTTC. Its translation: CASSTGAGVAQETQYF.